The rows below give T cell receptor beta chains drawn from one sample of a study of T cell responses to AZD1222 COVID-19 vaccine. The assay was immunoSEQ multiplex PCR, and TCRdb's table has in-frame clones only and misses some. The sample lists 85,000 to 90,000 clones; 85% to 90% were seen once. This material consisted of peripheral blood, taken on day 0 of MenACWY control vaccination. The receptors derive from an adult in good health. Each CDR3 is given with its conserved first and last residue. D genes are given only for firm matches. Clone size, where shown, is once, few, many, or a class for clones that have expanded.

j_call: TRBJ2-2; d_call: TRBD2; v_call: TRBV15; clone_size: NA; cdr3_nt: TGTGCCACCAGCAGAGATCAACTAGCGGGGGGGAACACCGGGGAGCTGTTTTTT; cdr3_aa: CATSRDQLAGGNTGELFF
j_call: TRBJ1-1; d_call: NA; v_call: TRBV3-1/TRBV3-2; clone_size: NA; cdr3_nt: TGTGCCAGCAGCCCCGTTGGGTCCACTGAAGCTTTCTTT; cdr3_aa: CASSPVGSTEAFF
j_call: TRBJ1-6; d_call: NA; v_call: TRBV11-2; clone_size: NA; cdr3_nt: TGTGCCAGCAGCTTAGATTCGGGGGCCAGCAGTAATTCACCCCTCCACTTT; cdr3_aa: CASSLDSGASSNSPLHF
j_call: TRBJ1-1; d_call: NA; v_call: TRBV2; clone_size: few; cdr3_nt: TGTGCCAGCACCCGATGGGAGGGAACCACTGAAGCTTTCTTT; cdr3_aa: CASTRWEGTTEAFF
j_call: TRBJ1-2; d_call: TRBD1; v_call: TRBV7-2; clone_size: NA; cdr3_nt: TGTGCCAGCAGCTTACCCACAGGGGCAATCTATGGCTACACCTTC; cdr3_aa: CASSLPTGAIYGYTF
j_call: TRBJ2-5; d_call: TRBD1; v_call: TRBV5-1; clone_size: once; cdr3_nt: TGCGCCAGCAGCTGGACAGGGGGCCGAGAGACCCAGTACTTC; cdr3_aa: CASSWTGGRETQYF
j_call: TRBJ1-2; d_call: NA; v_call: TRBV4-2; clone_size: NA; cdr3_nt: TGTGCCAGCAGCCTATCGGAGACAGCCTATGGCTACACCTTC; cdr3_aa: CASSLSETAYGYTF
j_call: TRBJ1-4; d_call: NA; v_call: TRBV6-5; clone_size: NA; cdr3_nt: TGTGCCAGCAGTTACGGGCGGCCTAATGAAAAACTGTTTTTT; cdr3_aa: CASSYGRPNEKLFF
j_call: TRBJ1-5; d_call: NA; v_call: TRBV21-1; clone_size: NA; cdr3_nt: TGTGCCAGCAAGCCGGGTGAGAGCAATCAGCCCCAGCATTTT; cdr3_aa: CASKPGESNQPQHF
j_call: TRBJ2-7; d_call: NA; v_call: TRBV24-1; clone_size: NA; cdr3_nt: TGTGCCACCAGTGAAGGTGGAGGAGGGTTCGACGAGCAGTACTTC; cdr3_aa: CATSEGGGGFDEQYF
j_call: TRBJ2-1; d_call: TRBD2; v_call: TRBV5-1; clone_size: NA; cdr3_nt: TGCGCCAGCAGCGCGGGACTAGCGGGAGGACGCTCCTACAATGAGCAGTTCTTC; cdr3_aa: CASSAGLAGGRSYNEQFF
j_call: TRBJ1-3; d_call: NA; v_call: TRBV19; clone_size: once; cdr3_nt: TGTGCCAGTAGTCCGTGGAGTAGCTCTGGAAACACCATATATTTT; cdr3_aa: CASSPWSSSGNTIYF
j_call: TRBJ1-4; d_call: NA; v_call: TRBV19; clone_size: NA; cdr3_nt: TGTTTCCCGGGGGGGAAGGCTAATGAAAAACTGTTTTTT; cdr3_aa: CFPGGKANEKLFF
j_call: TRBJ1-4; d_call: TRBD1; v_call: TRBV19; clone_size: NA; cdr3_nt: TGTGCCAGTAGTCCCAACAGGGGAACTAATGAAAAACTGTTTTTT; cdr3_aa: CASSPNRGTNEKLFF
j_call: TRBJ1-6; d_call: NA; v_call: TRBV6-5; clone_size: NA; cdr3_nt: TGTGCCAGCAGCGGACAGTCGGATTCACCCCTCCACTTT; cdr3_aa: CASSGQSDSPLHF
j_call: TRBJ1-6; d_call: NA; v_call: TRBV27; clone_size: NA; cdr3_nt: TGTGCCAGCGGCAGGGCCACTGGGAATAATTCACCCCTCCACTTT; cdr3_aa: CASGRATGNNSPLHF
j_call: TRBJ1-5; d_call: TRBD1; v_call: TRBV2; clone_size: NA; cdr3_nt: TGTGCCAGCGCCTCGGACAGGGGAGAAAATCAGCCCCAGCATTTT; cdr3_aa: CASASDRGENQPQHF
j_call: TRBJ2-6; d_call: TRBD1; v_call: TRBV18; clone_size: NA; cdr3_nt: TGTGCCAGCTCACCTACCGGGACAGGGACTGGGGCCAACGTCCTGACTTTC; cdr3_aa: CASSPTGTGTGANVLTF
j_call: TRBJ2-7; d_call: NA; v_call: TRBV27; clone_size: NA; cdr3_nt: TGTGCCAGCAGTTCGACGGACAGAACCTACGAGCAGTACTTC; cdr3_aa: CASSSTDRTYEQYF
j_call: TRBJ2-2; d_call: NA; v_call: TRBV27; clone_size: NA; cdr3_nt: TGTGCCAGCAGTTACCTCGCGAACACCGGGGAGCTGTTTTTT; cdr3_aa: CASSYLANTGELFF
j_call: TRBJ2-7; d_call: NA; v_call: TRBV5-6; clone_size: NA; cdr3_nt: TGTGCCAGCAGCCCCCCGTCAGGATATATTTACGAGCAGTACTTC; cdr3_aa: CASSPPSGYIYEQYF
j_call: TRBJ1-5; d_call: NA; v_call: TRBV6-5; clone_size: NA; cdr3_nt: TGTGCCAGCATGACAGATAATCAGCCCCAGCATTTT; cdr3_aa: CASMTDNQPQHF
j_call: TRBJ1-5; d_call: NA; v_call: TRBV23-1; clone_size: NA; cdr3_nt: TGCGCCAGCAGTCATTCAGGAGATAGCAATCAGCCCCAGCATTTT; cdr3_aa: CASSHSGDSNQPQHF
j_call: TRBJ1-2; d_call: NA; v_call: TRBV19; clone_size: NA; cdr3_nt: TGTGCCAGTAGTCCCGCGGAGGGGAATCGGAATGGCTACACCTTC; cdr3_aa: CASSPAEGNRNGYTF
j_call: TRBJ1-1; d_call: TRBD1; v_call: TRBV4-1; clone_size: NA; cdr3_nt: TGCGCCAGCAGCCAAGGAGGGGGCCGCCTTGGGGACACTGAAGCTTTCTTT; cdr3_aa: CASSQGGGRLGDTEAFF
j_call: TRBJ1-2; d_call: NA; v_call: TRBV6-1; clone_size: NA; cdr3_nt: TGTGCCAGCAGTGAAGCCCAGGGAGGACAGCGTAGCCGAGCTAACTATGGCTACACCTTC; cdr3_aa: CASSEAQGGQRSRANYGYTF
j_call: TRBJ2-7; d_call: NA; v_call: TRBV3-1/TRBV3-2; clone_size: NA; cdr3_nt: TGTGCCAGCAGCCAAAAGGGGACTTCCTACGAGCAGTACTTC; cdr3_aa: CASSQKGTSYEQYF
j_call: TRBJ2-5; d_call: NA; v_call: TRBV20-1; clone_size: NA; cdr3_nt: TGCAGTGGGGATAGAAAAGAGACCCAGTACTTC; cdr3_aa: CSGDRKETQYF
j_call: TRBJ2-3; d_call: NA; v_call: TRBV6-5; clone_size: NA; cdr3_nt: TGTGCCAGCAGTTTCCTTGGGGGCCGCACAGATACGCAGTATTTT; cdr3_aa: CASSFLGGRTDTQYF
j_call: TRBJ1-2; d_call: TRBD1; v_call: TRBV6-4; clone_size: NA; cdr3_nt: TGTGCCAGCAGCCAAGGACAGGATTATGGCTACACCTTC; cdr3_aa: CASSQGQDYGYTF
j_call: TRBJ2-3; d_call: TRBD2; v_call: TRBV5-1; clone_size: NA; cdr3_nt: TGCGCCAGCAGCTTGGGGCCTAGCGGGGGCACAGATACGCAGTATTTT; cdr3_aa: CASSLGPSGGTDTQYF